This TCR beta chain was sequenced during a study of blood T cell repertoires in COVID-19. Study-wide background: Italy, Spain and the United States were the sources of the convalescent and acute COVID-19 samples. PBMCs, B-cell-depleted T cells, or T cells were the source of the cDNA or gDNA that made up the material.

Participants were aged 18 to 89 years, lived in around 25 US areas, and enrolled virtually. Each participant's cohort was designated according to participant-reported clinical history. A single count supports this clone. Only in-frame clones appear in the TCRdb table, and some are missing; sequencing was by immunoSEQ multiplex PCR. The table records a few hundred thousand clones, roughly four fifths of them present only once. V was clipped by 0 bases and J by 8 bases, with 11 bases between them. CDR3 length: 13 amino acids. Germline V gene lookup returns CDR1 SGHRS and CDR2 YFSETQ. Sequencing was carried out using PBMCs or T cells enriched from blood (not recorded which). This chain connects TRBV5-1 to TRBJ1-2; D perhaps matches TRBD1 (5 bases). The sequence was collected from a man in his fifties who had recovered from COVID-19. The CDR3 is CASSLAAGEGYTF. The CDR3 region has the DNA TGCGCCAGCAGCTTGGCGGCGGGGGAGGGCTACACCTTC.